This T cell receptor (beta chain) was sequenced in a study of shared clonotypes between healthy human individuals. Profiled with immunoSEQ multiplex PCR; TCRdb holds only in-frame clones, not every one. The data show 600,000 to 750,000 clones, less than 80% seen once. Sequenced input: memory CD4+ T cells sorted from blood. Indicated subset: CD45RA-negative fraction. This TCR derives from a woman in her twenties or thirties in good health.

The CDR3 DNA sequence: TGCGCCAGCAGCCCCACAGGGGGCGGTGGAAACACCATATATTTT. Encoded protein: CASSPTGGGGNTIYF. This rearrangement joins TRBV10-2 to TRBJ1-3; 9 bases agree with TRBD1. CDR3 length: 15 residues. With V trimmed by 6 bases and J by 3 bases, 6 bases remained unmatched. Germline V gene data show CDR1 as WSHSY and CDR2 as SAAADI.